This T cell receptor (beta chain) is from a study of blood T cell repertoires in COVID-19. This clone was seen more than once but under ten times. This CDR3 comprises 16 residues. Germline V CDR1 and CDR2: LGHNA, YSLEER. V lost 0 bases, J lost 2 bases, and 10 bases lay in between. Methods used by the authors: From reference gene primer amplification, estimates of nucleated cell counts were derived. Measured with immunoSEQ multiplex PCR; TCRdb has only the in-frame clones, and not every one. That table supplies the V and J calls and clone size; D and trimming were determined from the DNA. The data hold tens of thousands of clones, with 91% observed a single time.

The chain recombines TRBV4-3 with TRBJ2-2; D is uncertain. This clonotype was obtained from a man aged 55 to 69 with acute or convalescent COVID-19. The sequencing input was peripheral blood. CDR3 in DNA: TGCGCCAGCAGCCAAGATCAAAACAGTAACACCGGGGAGCTGTTTTTT. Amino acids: CASSQDQNSNTGELFF.